These 9 T cell receptor beta chains came from one sample sequenced in a study of blood T cells in healthy people across ages. Next came a second PCR, run for about 7 to 11 cycles, which used a sample-barcoded 5' primer along with a J-beta primer mix. TCRdb ran MiXCR on the 5' RACE reads and lists one entry per CDR3 protein. The sample lists roughly 1.7 million distinct CDR3 sequences; about 31% were seen once. Sequenced sample: blood. The receptors originated from a woman in her thirties in good health.

V and J are TRBV4-1 and TRBJ2-7; tentative D call: TRBD2 (6 bases). V was cut by 5 bases and J by 7 bases, with 15 bases left in between. CDR1 and CDR2 from the germline V gene are MGHRA and YSYEKL. This CDR3 is 13 amino acids long. In DNA, the CDR3 is TGCGCCAGCAGCAGCCTCCCTGCGGGGGAGCAGTACTTC. It specifies CASSSLPAGEQYF.

This clonotype showed up just once. This chain uses TRBV5-4 with TRBJ2-3; D possibly corresponds to TRBD2 (6 bases). The ends were cut back, 3 bases at V and 0 bases at J, with 11 bases in the middle. Germline CDR1 SGHNT, CDR2 YYREEE (reference sequence). This CDR3 is built from 15 residues. The CDR3 DNA is TGTGCCAGCAGCTGGACTATGTATAGCACAGATACGCAGTATTTT. It translates to CASSWTMYSTDTQYF.

The table lists this clonotype with a count of one. The rearrangement uses TRBV24-1 and TRBJ1-5; the D gene is possibly TRBD1 (5 bases). Looked up from germline, CDR1 is KGHDR and CDR2 is SFDVKD. V was cut by 5 bases and J by 0 bases, with 16 bases left in between. The length of the CDR3 is 17 residues. The CDR3 sequence: CATSAVRGRYSNQPQHF. The CDR3 region has the DNA TGTGCCACCAGTGCCGTTCGGGGACGGTATAGCAATCAGCCCCAGCATTTT.

For this clonotype: A much more abundant neighbour one base away suggests this may be a read error. The V call is TRBV28, the J call TRBJ2-7, with D perhaps matching TRBD1 (6 bases). V was trimmed by 10 bases and J by 2 bases, leaving 15 bases between them. This CDR3 has 13 residues. CDR1 and CDR2 from the germline V gene are MDHEN and SYDVKM. Written as DNA, the CDR3 is TGTGCCAACACCACAGGGAACCCCTACGAGCAGTACTTC. Encoded protein: CANTTGNPYEQYF.

As regards this clonotype: The junction departs from germline at one end; a sequencing error may be responsible. V is TRBV27 and J is TRBJ2-4, with a tentative D call TRBD1 (5 bases). This CDR3 is built from 14 residues. Germline CDR1 MNHEY, CDR2 SMNVEV (reference sequence). The CDR3, as DNA: TGTGCCTGCAGTTGCCAGGGTGCGGAAAACATTCAGTACTTC. Translated: CACSCQGAENIQYF.

This chain uses TRBV4-1 with TRBJ2-1; 8 bases match TRBD2. The CDR3 loop spans 15 amino acids. Germline V CDR1 and CDR2: MGHRA, YSYEKL. Losses at the gene ends were 3 bases for V and 6 bases for J; bases not matched to a gene: 7. CDR3 sequence reads: CASSQVERGSNEQFF. CDR3 coding DNA: TGCGCCAGCAGCCAGGTCGAGCGGGGGAGCAATGAGCAGTTCTTC.

This clonotype was picked up a small number of times. V and J are TRBV14 and TRBJ2-1, with TRBD2 identical over 9 bases. The trim removed 5 bases at V and 4 bases at J, leaving 6 bases unmatched. This CDR3 has 15 amino acids. Germline-derived CDR1 and CDR2 are SGHDN and FVKESK. The CDR3 nucleotides are TGTGCCAGCAGCATAGCGGGGGAGTGGTACAATGAGCAGTTCTTC. Translation: CASSIAGEWYNEQFF.

The chain recombines TRBV20-1 with TRBJ2-7; the D is unclear. Looked up from germline, CDR1 is DFQATT and CDR2 is SNEGSKA (reference sequence). Trimming removed 0 bases from V and 2 bases from J, with 8 bases in between. The CDR3 extends over 13 amino acids. The CDR3 region has the DNA TGCAGTGCTAGAGATCTGCTAGCCTACGAGCAGTACTTC. This sequence encodes CSARDLLAYEQYF.

The genes are TRBV20-1 and TRBJ2-5, with D uncertain. Per germline, CDR1 DFQATT and CDR2 SNEGSKA (reference sequence). With 5 bases removed from V and 5 bases from J, the gap between germline ends came to 6 bases. The CDR3 spans 10 residues. CDR3 sequence: CSAEPETQYF. Written as DNA, the CDR3 is TGCAGTGCTGAGCCGGAGACCCAGTACTTC.